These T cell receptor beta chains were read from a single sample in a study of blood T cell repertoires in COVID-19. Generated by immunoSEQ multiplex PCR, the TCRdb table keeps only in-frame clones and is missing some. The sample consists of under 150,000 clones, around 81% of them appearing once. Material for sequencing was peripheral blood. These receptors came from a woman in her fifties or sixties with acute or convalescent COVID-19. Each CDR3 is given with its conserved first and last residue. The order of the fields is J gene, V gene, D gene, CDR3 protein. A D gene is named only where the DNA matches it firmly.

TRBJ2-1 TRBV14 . CASSQWTAYNEQFF
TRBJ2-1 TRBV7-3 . CASSLQGSSNEQFF
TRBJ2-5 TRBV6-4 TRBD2 CASSVASGGLETQYF
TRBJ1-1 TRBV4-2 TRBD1 CASSQDGTQGDTEAFF
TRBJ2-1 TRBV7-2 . CASSPRLEPNEQFF
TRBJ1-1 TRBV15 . CATSRDMTGEAFF
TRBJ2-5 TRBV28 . CASRSSSLGEGETQYF
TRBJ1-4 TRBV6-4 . CASQGFTTNEKLFF
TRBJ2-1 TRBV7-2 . CASSFTGQYNEQFF
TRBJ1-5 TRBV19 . CASSIGGRGPQPQHF
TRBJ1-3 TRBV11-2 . CASSLGQTLSGNTIYF
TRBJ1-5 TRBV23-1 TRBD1 CASSRDGQGNSNQPQHF
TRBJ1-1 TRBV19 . CASSRLNGRDTEAFF
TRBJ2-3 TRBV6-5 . CASSYMARRDTQYF
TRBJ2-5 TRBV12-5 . CASGLALPSRDHQETQYF
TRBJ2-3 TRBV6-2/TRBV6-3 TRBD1 CASSWTGGETDTQYF
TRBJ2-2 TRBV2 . CASSGRVFDTGELFF
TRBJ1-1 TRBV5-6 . CASSYLGVEAFF
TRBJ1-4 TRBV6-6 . CASSSGSEDEKLFF
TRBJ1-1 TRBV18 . CASSQNLQGELNTEAFF
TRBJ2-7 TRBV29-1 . CSVTPGGTYEQYF
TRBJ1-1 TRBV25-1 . CASSDQQDMNTEAFF
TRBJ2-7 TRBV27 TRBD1 CASSSRTGKHHEQYF
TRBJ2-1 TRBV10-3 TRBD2 CATVSGTSYNEQFF
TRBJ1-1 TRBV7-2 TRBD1 CASFSGQGDTEAFF
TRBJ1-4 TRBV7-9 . CASSFQAGGLAVEKLFF
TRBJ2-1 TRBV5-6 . CASSSTAYNEQFF
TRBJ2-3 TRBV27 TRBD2 CASSHRSLAGEGTDTQYF
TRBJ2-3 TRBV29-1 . CSLRTDTGTDTQYF
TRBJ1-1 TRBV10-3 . CAISESPGNTEAFF
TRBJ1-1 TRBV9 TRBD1 CASSPTGFDTEAFF
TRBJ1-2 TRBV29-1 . CSVLHGYGYTF
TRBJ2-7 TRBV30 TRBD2 CAFNSGGQEQYF
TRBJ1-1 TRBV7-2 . CASSFGVLMNTEAFF
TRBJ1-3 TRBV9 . CASGQGDSGNTIYF
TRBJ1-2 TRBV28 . CASSQDKPYGYTF
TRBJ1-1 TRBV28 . CASFLAGTEAFF
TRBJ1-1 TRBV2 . CASSPADTYTEAFF
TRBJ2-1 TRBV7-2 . CASSSTGTWSGEQFF
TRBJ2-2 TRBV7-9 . CASSGPGGKNTGELFF
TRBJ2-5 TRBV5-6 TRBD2 CASSLVAGALETQYF
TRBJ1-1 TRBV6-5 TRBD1 CASSYSDRGSEAFF
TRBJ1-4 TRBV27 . CATRPGFKAFNEKLFF
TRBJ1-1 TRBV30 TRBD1 CAWSGQGVGEAFF
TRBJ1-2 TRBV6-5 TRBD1 CASRGTGRYGYTF
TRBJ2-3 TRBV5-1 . CASSPTHGSDTQYF
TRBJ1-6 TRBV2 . CASSASSYNSPLHF
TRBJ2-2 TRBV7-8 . CASSTNRDTGELFF
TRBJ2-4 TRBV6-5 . CASSRQGRGIQYF
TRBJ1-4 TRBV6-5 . CASSEGWATNEKLFF
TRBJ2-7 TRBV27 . CASSPGGGQRHYEQYF
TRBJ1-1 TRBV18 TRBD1 CASSPSGGTEAFF
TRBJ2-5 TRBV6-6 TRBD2 CASSPTSGATQYF
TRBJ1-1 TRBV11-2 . CASSLVKGGQVGANTEAFF
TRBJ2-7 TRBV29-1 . CSVVGSPYEQYF